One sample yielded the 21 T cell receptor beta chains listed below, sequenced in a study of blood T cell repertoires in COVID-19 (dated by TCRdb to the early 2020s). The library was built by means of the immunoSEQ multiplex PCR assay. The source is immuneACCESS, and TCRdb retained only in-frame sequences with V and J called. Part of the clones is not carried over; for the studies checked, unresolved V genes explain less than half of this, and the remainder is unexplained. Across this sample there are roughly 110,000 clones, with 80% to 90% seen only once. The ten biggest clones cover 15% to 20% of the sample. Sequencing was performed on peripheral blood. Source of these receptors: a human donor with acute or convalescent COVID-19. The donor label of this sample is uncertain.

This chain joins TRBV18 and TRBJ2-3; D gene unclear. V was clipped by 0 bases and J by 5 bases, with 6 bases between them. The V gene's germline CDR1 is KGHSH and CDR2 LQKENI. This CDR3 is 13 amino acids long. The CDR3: CASSPPSLDTQYF. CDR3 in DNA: TGTGCCAGCTCACCACCCTCTTTAGATACGCAGTATTTT.

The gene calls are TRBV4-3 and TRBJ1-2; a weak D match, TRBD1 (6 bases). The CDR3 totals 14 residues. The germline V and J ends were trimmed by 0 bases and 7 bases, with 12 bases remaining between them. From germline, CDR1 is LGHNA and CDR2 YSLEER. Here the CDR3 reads CASSQDRSGAGYTF. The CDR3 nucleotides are TGCGCCAGCAGCCAAGATCGGTCAGGGGCTGGCTACACCTTC.

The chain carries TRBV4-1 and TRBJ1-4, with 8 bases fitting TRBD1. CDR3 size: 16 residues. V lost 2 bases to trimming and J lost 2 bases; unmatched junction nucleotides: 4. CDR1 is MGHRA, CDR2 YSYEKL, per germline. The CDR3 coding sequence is TGCGCCAGCAGCCAATACAGGGGGACGACTAATGAAAAACTGTTTTTT. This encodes CASSQYRGTTNEKLFF.

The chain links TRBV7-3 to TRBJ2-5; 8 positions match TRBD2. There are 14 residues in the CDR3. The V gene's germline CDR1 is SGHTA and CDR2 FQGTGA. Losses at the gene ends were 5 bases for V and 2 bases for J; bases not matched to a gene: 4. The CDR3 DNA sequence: TGTGCCAGCAGCGAGATAGCGGGACAAGAGACCCAGTACTTC. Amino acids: CASSEIAGQETQYF. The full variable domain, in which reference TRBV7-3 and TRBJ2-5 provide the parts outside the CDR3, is GAGVSQTPSNKVTEKGKYVELRCDPISGHTALYWYRQSLGQGPEFLIYFQGTGAADDSGLPNDRFFAVRPEGSVSTLKIQRTERGDSAVYLCASSEIAGQETQYFGPGTRLLVL.

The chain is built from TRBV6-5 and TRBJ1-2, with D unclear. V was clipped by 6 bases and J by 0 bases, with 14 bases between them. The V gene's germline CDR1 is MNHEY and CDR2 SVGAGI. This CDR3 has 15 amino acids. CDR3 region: CASRTSTLSNYGYTF. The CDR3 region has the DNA TGTGCCAGCAGGACCTCGACTTTATCTAACTATGGCTACACCTTC.

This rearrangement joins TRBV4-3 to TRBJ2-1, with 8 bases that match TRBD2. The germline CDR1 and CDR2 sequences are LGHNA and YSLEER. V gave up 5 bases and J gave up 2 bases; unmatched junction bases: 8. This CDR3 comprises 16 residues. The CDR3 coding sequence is TGCGCCAGCAGCTGGTCTTTAGCGGGGCCCTACAATGAGCAGTTCTTC. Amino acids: CASSWSLAGPYNEQFF.

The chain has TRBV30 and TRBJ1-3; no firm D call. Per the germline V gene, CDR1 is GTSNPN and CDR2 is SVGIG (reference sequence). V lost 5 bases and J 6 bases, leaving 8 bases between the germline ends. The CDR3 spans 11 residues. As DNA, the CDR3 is TGTGCCTGGGGCCAGTTAAACACCATATATTTT. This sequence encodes CAWGQLNTIYF. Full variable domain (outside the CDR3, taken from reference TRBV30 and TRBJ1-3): SQTIHQWPATLVQPVGSPLSLECTVEGTSNPNLYWYRQAAGRGLQLLFYSVGIGQISSEVPQNLSASRPQDRQFILSSKKLLLSDSGFYLCAWGQLNTIYFGEGSWLTVV.

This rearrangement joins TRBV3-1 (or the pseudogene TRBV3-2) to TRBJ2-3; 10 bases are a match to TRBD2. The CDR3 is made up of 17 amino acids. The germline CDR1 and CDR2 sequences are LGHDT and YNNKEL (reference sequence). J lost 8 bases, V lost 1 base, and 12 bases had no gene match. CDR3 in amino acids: CASSQGYLAGAHGTQYF. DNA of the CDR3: TGTGCCAGCAGCCAAGGGTACCTAGCGGGAGCCCACGGTACGCAGTATTTT.

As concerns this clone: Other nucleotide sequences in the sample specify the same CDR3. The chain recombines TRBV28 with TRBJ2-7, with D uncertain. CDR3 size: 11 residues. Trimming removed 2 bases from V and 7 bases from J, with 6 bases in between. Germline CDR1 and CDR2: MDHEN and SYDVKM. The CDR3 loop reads CASSLTREQYF. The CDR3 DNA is TGTGCCAGCAGTTTAACCCGGGAGCAGTACTTC.

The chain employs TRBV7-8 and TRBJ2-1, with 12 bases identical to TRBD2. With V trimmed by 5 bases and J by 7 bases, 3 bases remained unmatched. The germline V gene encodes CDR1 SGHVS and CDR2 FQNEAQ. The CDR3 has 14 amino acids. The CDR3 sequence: CASSQGTSGNEQFF. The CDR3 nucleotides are TGTGCCAGCAGCCAAGGGACTAGCGGGAATGAGCAGTTCTTC.

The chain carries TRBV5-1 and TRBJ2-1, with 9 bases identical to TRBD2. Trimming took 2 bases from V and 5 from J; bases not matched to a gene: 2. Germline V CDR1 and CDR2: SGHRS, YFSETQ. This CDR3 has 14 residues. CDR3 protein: CASSFSGSHNEQFF. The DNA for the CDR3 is TGCGCCAGCAGCTTTAGCGGGAGCCACAATGAGCAGTTCTTC.

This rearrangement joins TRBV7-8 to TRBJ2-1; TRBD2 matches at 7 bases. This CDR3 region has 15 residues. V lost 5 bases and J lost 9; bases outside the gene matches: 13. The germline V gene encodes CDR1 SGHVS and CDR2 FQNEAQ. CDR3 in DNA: TGTGCCAGCAGCCCCGAGGAAGCGGGGAGTGGTGAGCAGTTCTTC. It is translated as CASSPEEAGSGEQFF.

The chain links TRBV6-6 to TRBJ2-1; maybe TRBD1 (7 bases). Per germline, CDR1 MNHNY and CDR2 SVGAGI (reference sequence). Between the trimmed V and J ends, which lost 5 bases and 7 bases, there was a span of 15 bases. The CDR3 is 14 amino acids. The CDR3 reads CASSLGRGENEQFF. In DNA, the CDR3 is TGTGCCAGCAGTCTAGGCAGGGGGGAGAATGAGCAGTTCTTC.

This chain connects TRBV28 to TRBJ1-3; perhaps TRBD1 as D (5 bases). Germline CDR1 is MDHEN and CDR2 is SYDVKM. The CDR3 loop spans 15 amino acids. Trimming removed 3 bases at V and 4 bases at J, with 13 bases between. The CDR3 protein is CASSLSQTVGNTIYF. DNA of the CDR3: TGTGCCAGCAGTTTGAGTCAGACAGTAGGAAACACCATATATTTT.

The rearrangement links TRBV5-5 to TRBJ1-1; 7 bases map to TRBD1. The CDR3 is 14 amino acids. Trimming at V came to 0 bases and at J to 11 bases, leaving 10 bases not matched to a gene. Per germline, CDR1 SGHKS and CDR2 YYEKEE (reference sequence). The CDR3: CASSLGQGRDRAFF. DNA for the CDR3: TGTGCCAGCAGCTTGGGACAGGGTAGGGATAGGGCTTTCTTT.

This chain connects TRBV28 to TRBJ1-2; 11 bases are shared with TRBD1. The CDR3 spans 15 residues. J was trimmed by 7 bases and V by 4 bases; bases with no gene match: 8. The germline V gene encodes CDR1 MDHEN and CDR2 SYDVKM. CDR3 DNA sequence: TGTGCCAGCAGTTCCCCCGGACAGGGGGCCGGTGGCTACACCTTC. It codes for CASSSPGQGAGGYTF.

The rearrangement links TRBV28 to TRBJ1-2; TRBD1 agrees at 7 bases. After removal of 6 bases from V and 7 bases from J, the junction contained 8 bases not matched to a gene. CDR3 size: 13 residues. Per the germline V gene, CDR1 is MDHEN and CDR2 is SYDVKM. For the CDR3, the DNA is TGTGCCAGCAGGGGACAGTTCGTGTTTGGCTACACCTTC. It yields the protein CASRGQFVFGYTF.

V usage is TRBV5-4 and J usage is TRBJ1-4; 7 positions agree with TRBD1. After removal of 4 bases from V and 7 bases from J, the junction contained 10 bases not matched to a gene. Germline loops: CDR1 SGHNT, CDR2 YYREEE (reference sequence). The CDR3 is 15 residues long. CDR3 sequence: CASSPGTEGAEKLFF. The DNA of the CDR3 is TGTGCCAGCAGCCCAGGTACTGAGGGGGCTGAAAAACTGTTTTTT.

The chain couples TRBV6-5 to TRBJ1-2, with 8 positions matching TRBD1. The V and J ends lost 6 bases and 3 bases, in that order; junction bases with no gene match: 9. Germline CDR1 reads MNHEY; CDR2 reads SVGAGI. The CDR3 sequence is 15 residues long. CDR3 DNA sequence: TGTGCCAGCAGGGACAGGGACCGTCCTTACTATGGCTACACCTTC. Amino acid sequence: CASRDRDRPYYGYTF.

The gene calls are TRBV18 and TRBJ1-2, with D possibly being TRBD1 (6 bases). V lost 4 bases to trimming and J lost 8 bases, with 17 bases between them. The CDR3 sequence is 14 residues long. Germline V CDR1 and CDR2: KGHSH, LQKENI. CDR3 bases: TGTGCCAGCTCACGCCGGGACATAGCAAACGGCTACACCTTC. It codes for CASSRRDIANGYTF.

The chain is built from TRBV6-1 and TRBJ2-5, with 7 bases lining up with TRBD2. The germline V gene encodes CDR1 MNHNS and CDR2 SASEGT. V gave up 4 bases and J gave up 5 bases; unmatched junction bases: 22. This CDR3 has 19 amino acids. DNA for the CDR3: TGTGCCAGCAGTGTTTCCCCACCCCATATTTGGGGAGGGTGGGAGACCCAGTACTTC. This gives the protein CASSVSPPHIWGGWETQYF.